This TCR beta chain was recovered during a study of blood T cell repertoires in COVID-19. Participants spanned ages roughly 18 to 90 years and resided in roughly 26 US areas. Cohorts were based on clinical histories the participants reported. Symptom resolution, clearance, or two negative PCRs marked the recovered donors of Cohort 3. The data were produced by immunoSEQ multiplex PCR, yet TCRdb's version contains in-frame clones alone and is incomplete. The sample contains approximately 170,000 clones, 84% of which appear only once. V lost 5 bases and J lost 1, with 12 bases in between. Per the germline V gene, CDR1 is MDHEN and CDR2 is SYDVKM. The CDR3 has 15 residues.

The origin of this receptor is a man aged 45-60 years who had recovered from COVID-19. The V and J genes are TRBV28 and TRBJ2-1; D perhaps matches TRBD2 (6 bases). Sequenced input: PBMCs or T cells enriched from blood (not recorded which). The CDR3 reads CASSKGGGSYNEQFF. The CDR3 region has the DNA TGTGCCAGCAGTAAGGGTGGAGGGTCCTACAATGAGCAGTTCTTC.